The text below deals with one T cell receptor beta chain. Its antigen is not known. The record originates from a study of blood T cells in healthy people across ages. On the study more broadly: Capturing about one barcoded beta molecule per two T cells was achieved by template switching.

Overall study results and limits: Long-lived donors had more naive CD4+ cells and higher diversity than aged donors. Correlation between TCR beta diversity and naive T cell percentage was strong.

Through a sample-barcoded 5' primer and a J-beta primer mix, a second PCR was run for roughly 7 to 11 cycles. TCRdb redid the calling of the 5' RACE reads with MiXCR, one entry per CDR3 protein. This sample has about 1.1 million distinct CDR3 sequences, with around two fifths found just once. Extraction yielded at least 6 micrograms of total RNA per sample. The CDR3 has 14 amino acids. The V end was cut by 7 bases, the J end by 4 bases, with 17 bases between. Germline lookup yields CDR1 SQVTM and CDR2 ANQGSEA. The chain employs TRBV29-1 and TRBJ2-1, with D possibly being TRBD1 (6 bases). The sequence came from a young man in good health. The sequencing input was blood. CDR3: CSGKQGTGYNEQFF. The CDR3 DNA reads TGCAGCGGCAAACAGGGAACGGGGTACAATGAGCAGTTCTTC.